This T cell receptor (beta chain) was recovered during a study of cytomegalovirus exposure and HLA in healthy donors. Study summary: Unique TCR beta sequences numbering 95 million to 130 million came from approximately 180 million T cells in an earlier analysis. The Caucasian-associated ancestry cluster held over 80% of approximately 400 genotyped donors.

General study results and limits: Confirmation was obtained in vitro that a few CMV-associated chains are specific for CMV antigens. In terms of immune exposure information, only CMV serostatus was available.

In the PCR, 60 Vbeta and 13 Jbeta primers were used. The method was immunoSEQ multiplex PCR; TCRdb's version includes in-frame clones alone and lacks a portion of them. Among some 170,000 clones listed, almost 80% were seen once. As regards this clone: What it binds is unknown.

Germline lookup yields CDR1 MRHNA and CDR2 SNTAGT. V lost 6 bases, J lost 5 bases, and 7 bases stayed unmatched. The CDR3 runs to 15 residues. This sequence originates from a man between 40 and 49 years old in good health and CMV-seropositive. The specimen sequenced was PBMCs. The chain carries TRBV6-4 and TRBJ2-1, with 10 nucleotides matching TRBD2. CDR3: CASSAGTSAHNEQFF. CDR3 sequence (DNA): TGTGCCAGCAGCGCCGGGACTAGCGCCCACAATGAGCAGTTCTTC.